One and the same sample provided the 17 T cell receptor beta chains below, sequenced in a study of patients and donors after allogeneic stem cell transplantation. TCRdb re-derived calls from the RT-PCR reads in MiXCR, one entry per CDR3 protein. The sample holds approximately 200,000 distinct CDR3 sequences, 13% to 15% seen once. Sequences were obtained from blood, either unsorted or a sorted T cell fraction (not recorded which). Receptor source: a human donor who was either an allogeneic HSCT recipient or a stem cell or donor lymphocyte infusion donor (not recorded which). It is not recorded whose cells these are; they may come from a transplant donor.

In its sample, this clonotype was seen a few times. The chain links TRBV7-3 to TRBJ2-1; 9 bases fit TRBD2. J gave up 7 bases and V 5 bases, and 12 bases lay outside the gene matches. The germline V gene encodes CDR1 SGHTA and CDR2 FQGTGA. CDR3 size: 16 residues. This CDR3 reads CASSLGSSGSLNEQFF. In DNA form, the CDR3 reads TGTGCCAGCAGCCTGGGGAGTAGCGGGAGTTTAAATGAGCAGTTCTTC. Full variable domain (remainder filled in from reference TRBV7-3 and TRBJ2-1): GAGVSQTPSNKVTEKGKYVELRCDPISGHTALYWYRQSLGQGPEFLIYFQGTGAADDSGLPNDRFFAVRPEGSVSTLKIQRTERGDSAVYLCASSLGSSGSLNEQFFGPGTRLTVL.

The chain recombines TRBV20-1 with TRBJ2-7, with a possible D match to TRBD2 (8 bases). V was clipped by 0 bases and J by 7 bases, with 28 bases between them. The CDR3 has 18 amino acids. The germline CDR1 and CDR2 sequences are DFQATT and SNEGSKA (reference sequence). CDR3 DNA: TGCAGTGCTAGAGATAGGGGGCGAGGCGGGAGGTTTCTTGGGGAGCAGTACTTC. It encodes CSARDRGRGGRFLGEQYF.

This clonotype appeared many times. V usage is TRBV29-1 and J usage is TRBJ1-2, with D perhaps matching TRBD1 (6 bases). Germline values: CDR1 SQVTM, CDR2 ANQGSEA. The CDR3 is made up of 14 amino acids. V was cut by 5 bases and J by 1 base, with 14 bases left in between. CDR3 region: CSVTTGTVNYGYTF. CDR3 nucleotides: TGCAGCGTTACTACAGGGACGGTTAACTATGGCTACACCTTC. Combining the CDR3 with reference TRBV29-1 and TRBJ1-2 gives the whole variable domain SAVISQKPSRDICQRGTSLTIQCQVDSQVTMMFWYRQQPGQSLTLIATANQGSEATYESGFVIDKFPISRPNLTFSTLTVSNMSPEDSSIYLCSVTTGTVNYGYTFGSGTRLTVV.

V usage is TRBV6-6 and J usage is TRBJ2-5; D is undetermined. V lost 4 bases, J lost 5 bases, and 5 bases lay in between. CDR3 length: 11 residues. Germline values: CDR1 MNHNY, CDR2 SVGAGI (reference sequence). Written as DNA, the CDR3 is TGTGCCAGCAGTTCCATGGAGACCCAGTACTTC. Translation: CASSSMETQYF.

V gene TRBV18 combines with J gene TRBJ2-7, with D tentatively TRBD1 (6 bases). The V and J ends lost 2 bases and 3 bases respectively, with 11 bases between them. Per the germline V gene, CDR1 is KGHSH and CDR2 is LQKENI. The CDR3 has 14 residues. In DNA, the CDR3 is TGTGCCAGCTCACCAGGACAGAGGGGCTACGAGCAGTACTTC. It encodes CASSPGQRGYEQYF.

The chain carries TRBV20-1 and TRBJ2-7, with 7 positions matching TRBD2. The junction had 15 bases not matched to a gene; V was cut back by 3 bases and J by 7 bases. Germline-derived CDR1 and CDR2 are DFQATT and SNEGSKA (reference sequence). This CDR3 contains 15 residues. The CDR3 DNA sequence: TGCAGTGCTAGGGCAGGAGCGGGAACCTCTAAAGAGCAGTACTTC. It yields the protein CSARAGAGTSKEQYF.

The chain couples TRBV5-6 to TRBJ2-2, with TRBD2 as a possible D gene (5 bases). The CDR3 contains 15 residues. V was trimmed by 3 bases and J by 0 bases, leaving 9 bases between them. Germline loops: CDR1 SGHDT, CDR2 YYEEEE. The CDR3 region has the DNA TGTGCCAGCAGCTCCAGCGGATCGAACACCGGGGAGCTGTTTTTT. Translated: CASSSSGSNTGELFF.

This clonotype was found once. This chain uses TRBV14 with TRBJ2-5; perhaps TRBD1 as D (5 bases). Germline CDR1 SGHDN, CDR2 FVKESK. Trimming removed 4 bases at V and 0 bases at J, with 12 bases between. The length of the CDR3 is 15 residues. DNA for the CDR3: TGTGCCAGCAGCCCTATTGGGGCGTACCAAGAGACCCAGTACTTC. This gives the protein CASSPIGAYQETQYF.

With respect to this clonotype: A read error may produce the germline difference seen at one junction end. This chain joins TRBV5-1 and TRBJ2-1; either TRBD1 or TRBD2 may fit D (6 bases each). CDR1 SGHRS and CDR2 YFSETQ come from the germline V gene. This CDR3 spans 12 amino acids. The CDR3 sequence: CASSLATGARYF. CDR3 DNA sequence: TGCGCCAGCAGCTTGGCCACGGGGGCCCGATATTTC.

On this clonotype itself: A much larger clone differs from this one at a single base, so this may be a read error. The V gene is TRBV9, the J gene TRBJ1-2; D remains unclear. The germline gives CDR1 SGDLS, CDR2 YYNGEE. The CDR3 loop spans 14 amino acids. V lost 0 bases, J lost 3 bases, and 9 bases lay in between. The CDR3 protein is CASSVDVRDYGYTF. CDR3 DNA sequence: TGTGCCAGCAGCGTAGACGTCAGAGACTATGGCTACACCTTC.

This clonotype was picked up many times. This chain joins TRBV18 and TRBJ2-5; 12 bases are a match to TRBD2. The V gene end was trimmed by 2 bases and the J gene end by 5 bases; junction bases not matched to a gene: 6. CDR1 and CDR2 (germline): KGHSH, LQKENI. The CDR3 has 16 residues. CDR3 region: CASSPRTSGIVETQYF. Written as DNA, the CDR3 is TGTGCCAGCTCACCAAGGACTAGCGGGATAGTCGAGACCCAGTACTTC.

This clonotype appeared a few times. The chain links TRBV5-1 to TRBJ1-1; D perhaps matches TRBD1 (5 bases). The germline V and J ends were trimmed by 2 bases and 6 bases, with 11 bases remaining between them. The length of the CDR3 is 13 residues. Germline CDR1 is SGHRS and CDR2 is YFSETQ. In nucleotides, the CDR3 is TGCGCCAGCAGCTTAGGGGAGTGGCCTGAAGCTTTCTTT. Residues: CASSLGEWPEAFF.

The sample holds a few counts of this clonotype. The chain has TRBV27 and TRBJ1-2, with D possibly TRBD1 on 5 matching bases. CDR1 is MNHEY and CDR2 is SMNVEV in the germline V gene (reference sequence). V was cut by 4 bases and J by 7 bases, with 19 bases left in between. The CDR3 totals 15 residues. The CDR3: CASSSPGTRSSGYTF. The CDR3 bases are TGTGCCAGCAGTTCTCCAGGGACCCGTTCAAGTGGCTACACCTTC.

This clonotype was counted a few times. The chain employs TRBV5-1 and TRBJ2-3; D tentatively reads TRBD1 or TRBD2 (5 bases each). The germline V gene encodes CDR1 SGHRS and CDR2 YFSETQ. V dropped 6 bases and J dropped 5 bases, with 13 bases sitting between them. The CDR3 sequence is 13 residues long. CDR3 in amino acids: CASTLGAQDTQYF. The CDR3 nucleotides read TGCGCCAGCACCCTCGGGGCCCAAGATACGCAGTATTTT.

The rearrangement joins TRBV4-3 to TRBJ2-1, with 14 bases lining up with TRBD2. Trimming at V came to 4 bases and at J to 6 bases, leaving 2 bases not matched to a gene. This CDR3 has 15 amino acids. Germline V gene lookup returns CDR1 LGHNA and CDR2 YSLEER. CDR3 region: CASSRGLAGGNEQFF. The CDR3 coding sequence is TGCGCCAGCAGCCGCGGACTAGCGGGGGGCAATGAGCAGTTCTTC.

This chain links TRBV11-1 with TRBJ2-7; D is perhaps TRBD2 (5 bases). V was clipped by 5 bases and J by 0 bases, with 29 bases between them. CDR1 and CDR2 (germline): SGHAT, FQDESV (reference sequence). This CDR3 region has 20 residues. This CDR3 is CASSPIGSPKKRTLSYEQYF. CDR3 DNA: TGTGCCAGCAGCCCTATAGGGAGCCCGAAAAAGCGGACGCTCTCCTACGAGCAGTACTTC.

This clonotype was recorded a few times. This CDR3 is CSARVPPWGYTF. The CDR3 DNA reads as TGCAGTGCTAGAGTCCCCCCCTGGGGCTACACCTTC. The genes are TRBV20-1 and TRBJ1-2; the D is unclear. CDR3 size: 12 residues. The V end was cut by 1 base, the J end by 8 bases, with 11 bases between. CDR1 is DFQATT, CDR2 SNEGSKA, per germline (reference sequence).